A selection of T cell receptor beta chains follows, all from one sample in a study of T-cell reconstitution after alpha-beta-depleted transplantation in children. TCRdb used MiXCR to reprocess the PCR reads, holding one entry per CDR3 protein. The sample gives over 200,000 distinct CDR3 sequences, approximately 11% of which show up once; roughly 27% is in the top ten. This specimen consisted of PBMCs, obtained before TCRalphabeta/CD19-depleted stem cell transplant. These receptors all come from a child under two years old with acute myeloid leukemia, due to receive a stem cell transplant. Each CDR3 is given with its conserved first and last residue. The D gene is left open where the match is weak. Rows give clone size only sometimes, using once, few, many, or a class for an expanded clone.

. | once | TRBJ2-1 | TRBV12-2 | CASRFRGNEQFF | TGTGCAAGTCGCTTTCGGGGGAATGAGCAGTTCTTC
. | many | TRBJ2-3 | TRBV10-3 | CAISAGASPDTQYF | TGTGCCATCAGTGCGGGAGCCTCACCTGATACGCAGTATTTT
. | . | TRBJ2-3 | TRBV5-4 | CASSLESQTDTQYF | TGTGCCAGCAGCTTGGAGAGTCAAACGGATACGCAGTATTTT
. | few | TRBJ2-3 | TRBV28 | CASCDLEVDTQYF | TGTGCCAGCTGCGACCTCGAGGTAGATACGCAGTATTTT
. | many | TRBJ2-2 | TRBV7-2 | CASSYPGGNTGELFF | TGTGCCAGCAGTTACCCGGGGGGCAACACCGGGGAGCTGTTTTTT
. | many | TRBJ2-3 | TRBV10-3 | CAPSLNCRTDTQYF | TGTGCCCCGAGCCTGAACTGCCGCACAGATACGCAGTATTTT
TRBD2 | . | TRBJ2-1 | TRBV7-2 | CANSFGGGGEIVEQFF | TGTGCCAACAGCTTCGGTGGGGGAGGGGAGATTGTGGAGCAGTTCTTC
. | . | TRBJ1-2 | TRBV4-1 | CASSQEGAGNYGYTF | TGCGCCAGCAGCCAAGAAGGTGCAGGGAACTATGGCTACACCTTC
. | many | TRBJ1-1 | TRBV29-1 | CSVRGIEAFF | TGCAGCGTTCGGGGTATTGAGGCTTTCTTT
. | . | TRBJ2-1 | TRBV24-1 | CATSDLRGLEIGEQFF | TGTGCCACCAGTGATTTAAGAGGGCTTGAGATAGGGGAGCAGTTCTTC
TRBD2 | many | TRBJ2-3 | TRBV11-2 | CASSTRTSGSSDTQYF | TGTGCCAGCAGCACCAGGACTAGCGGGAGTTCTGATACGCAGTATTTT
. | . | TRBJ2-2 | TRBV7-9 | CASSLGQRDTGKLFF | TGTGCCAGCAGCTTAGGGCAAAGGGACACCGGGAAGCTGTTTTTT
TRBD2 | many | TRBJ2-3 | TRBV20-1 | CSAQTSGRPDRTTDTQYF | TGCAGTGCTCAGACTAGCGGGAGGCCAGATCGAACCACAGATACGCAGTATTTT
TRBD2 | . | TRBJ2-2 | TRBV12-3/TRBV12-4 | CASSRSGGAPGELFF | TGTGCCAGCAGCCGTAGCGGGGGGGCCCCCGGGGAGCTGTTTTTT
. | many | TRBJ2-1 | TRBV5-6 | CASSLVGIHNEQFF | TGTGCCAGCAGCTTGGTTGGGATCCACAATGAGCAGTTCTTC
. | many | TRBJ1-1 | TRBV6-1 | CASSVRADTEAFF | TGTGCCAGCAGTGTCCGCGCCGACACTGAAGCTTTCTTT
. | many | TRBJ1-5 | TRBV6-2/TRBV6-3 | CASSYSRSGQPQHF | TGTGCCAGCAGTTACTCAAGGTCCGGTCAGCCCCAGCATTTT
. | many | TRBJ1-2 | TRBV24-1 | CATSIEGGGYTF | TGTGCCACCAGTATCGAAGGGGGTGGCTACACCTTC
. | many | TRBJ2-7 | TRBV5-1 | CASSPNWAGSYEQYF | TGCGCCAGCAGCCCCAACTGGGCAGGGAGCTACGAGCAGTACTTC
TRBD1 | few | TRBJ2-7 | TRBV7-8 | CASSSRDSPGYEQYF | TGTGCCAGCAGCAGCCGGGACAGCCCGGGGTACGAGCAGTACTTC
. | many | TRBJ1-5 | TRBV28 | CASSTTQGSNQPQHF | TGTGCCAGCAGTACTACACAGGGTTCTAATCAGCCCCAGCATTTT
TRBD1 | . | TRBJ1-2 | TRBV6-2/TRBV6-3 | CASLGQGNYGYTF | TGTGCCAGCCTAGGACAGGGCAACTATGGCTACACCTTC
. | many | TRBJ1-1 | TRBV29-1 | CSVVGGSHTEAFF | TGCAGCGTTGTCGGGGGGTCTCACACTGAAGCTTTCTTT